Each of the 9 T cell receptor beta chains below was sequenced from the same sample in a study of blood T cell repertoires in COVID-19. TCRdb keeps only in-frame clones here, not all; method: immunoSEQ multiplex PCR. The sample comprises some 260,000 clones, 75% to 90% of which are singletons, and 10% to 13% rests with the top ten. The sample taken for sequencing was peripheral blood. The source is a woman in her 70s with COVID-19, enrolled during active disease.

The V and J genes are TRBV29-1 and TRBJ1-6; TRBD1 matches 7 bases. Germline V gives CDR1 SQVTM, CDR2 ANQGSEA. Unmatched junction bases numbered 1, after V lost 5 bases and J lost 3 bases. The CDR3 sequence is 13 residues long. CDR3: CSVRTGYNSPLHF. The CDR3 bases are TGCAGCGTTAGGACAGGCTATAATTCACCCCTCCACTTT.

The chain employs TRBV19 and TRBJ1-5; 9 bases line up with TRBD1. This CDR3 has 14 residues. Germline CDR1 is LNHDA and CDR2 is SQIVND (reference sequence). With 5 bases clipped from V and 6 bases from J, the junction kept 5 bases outside the gene matches. In nucleotides, the CDR3 is TGTGCCAGTAGTCCTCGGGACAGGGCTCAGCCCCAGCATTTT. Translated, it gives CASSPRDRAQPQHF.

The V call is TRBV5-1, the J call TRBJ2-2, with no clear D. The CDR3 contains 14 residues. The V gene's germline CDR1 is SGHRS and CDR2 YFSETQ. Trimming cost V 0 bases and J 7 bases, with 10 bases left between them. The CDR3 DNA is TGCGCCAGCAGCTTGGGGCAGGATATCGGGGAGCTGTTTTTT. Its protein product is CASSLGQDIGELFF.

The rearrangement links TRBV3-1 (or the pseudogene TRBV3-2) to TRBJ1-2; a possible D gene is TRBD1 (6 bases). Germline-derived CDR1 and CDR2 are LGHDT and YNNKEL (reference sequence). Trimming cost V 10 bases and J 6 bases, with 15 bases left between them. CDR3 length: 12 residues. CDR3 in DNA: TGTGCCACCCAGGGGCCCCTGGATGGCTACACCTTC. The encoded protein is CATQGPLDGYTF.

The chain joins TRBV18 to TRBJ2-5; weak D call: TRBD1 (6 bases). Trimming shortened V by 4 bases and J by 10 bases, and 10 bases separated the two germline ends. The germline V gene encodes CDR1 KGHSH and CDR2 LQKENI. The CDR3 is made up of 11 amino acids. CDR3 in DNA: TGTGCCAGCTCACGGGGGCAGGACCAGTACTTC. As protein: CASSRGQDQYF.

The gene calls are TRBV5-4 and TRBJ2-3; TRBD2 agrees at 8 bases. CDR1 SGHNT and CDR2 YYREEE come from the germline V gene (reference sequence). CDR3 length: 14 amino acids. After removal of 4 bases from V and 3 bases from J, the junction contained 4 bases not matched to a gene. Here the CDR3 reads CASSPGTSTDTQYF. The CDR3 DNA reads as TGTGCCAGCAGCCCCGGGACTAGTACAGATACGCAGTATTTT.

The J gene is TRBJ2-7, the V gene TRBV15; 7 positions agree with TRBD1. Germline V gene sequence: CDR1 LNHNV, CDR2 YYDKDF (reference sequence). The length of the CDR3 is 14 residues. V trimming: 9 bases; J trimming: 0 bases; junction bases outside the gene matches: 8. As DNA, the CDR3 is TGTGCCACACGGACAGGCGCTATCTCCTACGAGCAGTACTTC. As protein: CATRTGAISYEQYF.

This clone was picked up one time. This chain links TRBV28 with TRBJ1-1; 12 bases align to TRBD1. The CDR3 loop spans 16 amino acids. V trimming: 2 bases; J trimming: 7 bases; junction bases outside the gene matches: 8. Germline V lookup: CDR1 MDHEN, CDR2 SYDVKM. CDR3 region: CASSLATGTGGGEAFF. The CDR3, as DNA: TGTGCCAGCAGTTTAGCAACCGGGACAGGGGGCGGTGAAGCTTTCTTT.

The CDR3 sequence: CASSPTRLAGDTGELFF. The CDR3 nucleotides are TGTGCCAGCAGCCCCACGAGACTAGCGGGAGACACCGGGGAGCTGTTTTTT. This sequence joins TRBV4-2 and TRBJ2-2; 12 bases line up with TRBD2. The CDR3 contains 17 residues. Germline-derived CDR1 and CDR2 are LGHNA and YNFKEQ. V was clipped by 4 bases and J by 3 bases; unmatched bases: 6.